Listed below are T cell receptor beta chains from one sample, sequenced in a study of control samples from healthy donors and cancer patients. Some clones are missing from TCRdb's copy, which holds only in-frame ones; the method was immunoSEQ multiplex PCR. Found here are some 45,000 clones, around four fifths of them singletons; the top ten hold 47%. The specimen sequenced was blood. These receptors were taken from a man aged 60 to 75 in good health. Each CDR3 is given with its conserved first and last residue. D genes are given only for firm matches. The listing skips clone size in some rows; elsewhere it reads once, few, many or a size class.

clone_size,v_call,j_call,d_call,cdr3_nt,cdr3_aa
NA,TRBV14,TRBJ1-1,NA,TGTGCCAGCAGCCCTCTAGGAGGTAGGGGGGCTGAAGCTTTCTTT,CASSPLGGRGAEAFF
NA,TRBV27,TRBJ1-1,NA,TGTGCCAGCAGTTTATCGGGCCGGATAACTGAAGCTTTCTTT,CASSLSGRITEAFF
NA,TRBV28,TRBJ1-5,NA,TGTGCCAGCAGTCCGGTGGGGAGCAAAAATCAGCCCCAGCATTTT,CASSPVGSKNQPQHF
NA,TRBV30,TRBJ1-4,TRBD1,TGTGCCTGGGCTACCGGGACAGGGAGTGAAAAACTGTTTTTT,CAWATGTGSEKLFF
NA,TRBV28,TRBJ1-3,NA,TGTGCCAGCAGGTCCGGACAGTTCTCTGGAAACACCATATATTTT,CASRSGQFSGNTIYF
NA,TRBV7-2,TRBJ1-2,NA,TGTGCCAGCAGCTTAGAGGGCCGAGGAAACTATGGCTACACCTTC,CASSLEGRGNYGYTF
NA,TRBV11-3,TRBJ2-6,TRBD1,TGTGCCAGCAGCCCTGGACAGGGCTCTGGGGCCAACGTCCTGACTTTC,CASSPGQGSGANVLTF
NA,TRBV11-2,TRBJ1-3,TRBD1,TGTGCCAGCAGCTTATCCTCGGGACAGGGCTACTCTGGAAACACCATATATTTT,CASSLSSGQGYSGNTIYF
NA,TRBV6-1,TRBJ2-4,NA,TGTGCCAGCAGTGATCCAATTGACTATTCGGCCAAAAACATTCAGTACTTC,CASSDPIDYSAKNIQYF
NA,TRBV6-2/TRBV6-3,TRBJ2-5,NA,TGTGCCAGCAGTTACTCAGGCCAGAGCATCCAAGAGACCCAGTACTTC,CASSYSGQSIQETQYF
NA,TRBV7-9,TRBJ1-3,TRBD1,TGTGCCAGTAGGCGGGGCAGGGGGACTTCGAGCTCTGGAAACACCATATATTTT,CASRRGRGTSSSGNTIYF
NA,TRBV6-2/TRBV6-3,TRBJ2-7,NA,TGTGCCAGCACCCCCGGGGGGCCGGTCTCCTACGAGCAGTACTTC,CASTPGGPVSYEQYF
NA,TRBV28,TRBJ1-6,NA,TGTGCCAGCAGTGAGACTCAAACTGGGGCCGGACCCCTCCACTTT,CASSETQTGAGPLHF
NA,TRBV7-3,TRBJ2-1,NA,TGTGCCAGCAGCCCCCTCCGCGGACCATACAATGAGCAGTTCTTC,CASSPLRGPYNEQFF
NA,TRBV28,TRBJ1-2,NA,TGTGCCGGGGCACAAGGGGGAAACTATGGCTACACCTTC,CAGAQGGNYGYTF
NA,TRBV15,TRBJ1-3,TRBD1,TGTGCCACCAGCAGAGGGGGCCCGGGACAGGGGCCAAACACCATATATTTT,CATSRGGPGQGPNTIYF
NA,TRBV2,TRBJ2-7,NA,TGTGCCAGCCCTGGAGGGGGAAAGAAGGGGACCTACGAGCAGTACTTC,CASPGGGKKGTYEQYF
once,TRBV18,TRBJ1-5,NA,TGTGCCAGCTCACCAGAATACAATCAGCCCCAGCATTTT,CASSPEYNQPQHF
NA,TRBV6-5,TRBJ2-3,NA,TGTGCCAGCAGTTATAAAACTAGAAGAGATACGCAGTATTTT,CASSYKTRRDTQYF
NA,TRBV2,TRBJ2-1,NA,TGTGCCAGCAGGGAAGACAACTACAATGAGCAGTTCTTC,CASREDNYNEQFF
NA,TRBV5-8,TRBJ1-5,NA,TGTGCCAGCTTCGTGGTCGGACGGATCAATCAGCCCCAGCATTTT,CASFVVGRINQPQHF
NA,TRBV11-3,TRBJ2-1,TRBD2,TGTGCCAGCAGCAGAGGGGCTAGCGGAGCCGATGAGCAGTTCTTC,CASSRGASGADEQFF
NA,TRBV28,TRBJ1-4,TRBD1,TGTGCCAGCAGTACCCGACAGGGCCTAAATGAAAAACTGTTTTTT,CASSTRQGLNEKLFF
few,TRBV19,TRBJ2-7,TRBD2,TGTGCCAGTAGTACGGGGACTAGCGGGAGCAGCGAGCAGTACTTC,CASSTGTSGSSEQYF
NA,TRBV6-6,TRBJ1-5,NA,TGTGCCAGCAGCTATAGACCAGGGGAGCAGCCCCAGCATTTT,CASSYRPGEQPQHF
NA,TRBV11-2,TRBJ2-3,TRBD2,TGTGCCAGCAGCCTCCTAGCGGGAACCCCAGATACGCAGTATTTT,CASSLLAGTPDTQYF
once,TRBV11-2,TRBJ1-1,NA,TGTGCCAGCAGCTTAGTCGGGAATTCTAAGGGAGCTTTCTTT,CASSLVGNSKGAFF
NA,TRBV5-8,TRBJ1-3,NA,TGTGCCAGCGGATACATGCCAAACACCATATATTTT,CASGYMPNTIYF
NA,TRBV29-1,TRBJ2-3,NA,TGCAGCGTTGAAGTTAGGGGAGCTCTTGGCGCCGCAGATACGCAGTATTTT,CSVEVRGALGAADTQYF
once,TRBV19,TRBJ2-5,TRBD1,TGTGCCAGTAGCACCCGGGACAGGGGATCAGAGACCCAGTACTTC,CASSTRDRGSETQYF
NA,TRBV6-6,TRBJ2-5,TRBD1,TGTGCCAGCAGCCCAGACAGGGGAAGAGAGACCCAGTACTTC,CASSPDRGRETQYF
NA,TRBV9,TRBJ1-6,NA,TGTGCCAGCAGCGCGAAGGCGGGGGGTTCACCCCTCCACTTT,CASSAKAGGSPLHF
NA,TRBV12-5,TRBJ2-3,NA,TGTGCTAGTGCCACGGACAGTTATACGCAGTATTTT,CASATDSYTQYF
NA,TRBV30,TRBJ1-3,TRBD1,TGTGCCTGGGGCCTACAGGGGATTCCTGGAAACACCATATATTTT,CAWGLQGIPGNTIYF
NA,TRBV3-1/TRBV3-2,TRBJ2-7,NA,TGTGCCAGCAGCCCCGATCCGGATTCCCTCTCCTACGAGCAGTACTTC,CASSPDPDSLSYEQYF
NA,TRBV20-1,TRBJ1-3,NA,TGCAGTACCTTGAGAGGAAACACCATATATTTT,CSTLRGNTIYF
NA,TRBV12-3/TRBV12-4,TRBJ1-1,NA,TGTGCCGGCAGTTTTGGGGAGGGCACTGAAGCTTTCTTT,CAGSFGEGTEAFF
once,TRBV15,TRBJ1-1,NA,TGTGCCACCAGCCGACAGCTGAACACTGAAGCTTTCTTT,CATSRQLNTEAFF